These 6 T cell receptor beta chains were all obtained from the same sample, sequenced in a study of blood T cells in healthy people across ages. A second PCR of roughly 7 to 11 cycles used a sample-barcoded 5' primer and a J-beta primer mix. MiXCR was run by TCRdb on the 5' RACE reads, yielding one entry per CDR3 protein. The table records approximately 680,000 distinct CDR3 sequences, about 34% of them present only once. The sample taken for sequencing was blood. These receptors originate from a woman aged 80 or over in good health.

The table lists this clonotype with many counts. This chain connects TRBV7-2 to TRBJ1-2, with D perhaps TRBD1 (6 bases). Germline V lookup: CDR1 SGHTA, CDR2 FQGNSA. The V end lost 2 bases, the J end lost 7 bases, and 14 bases lay between the germline ends. The CDR3 contains 14 residues. The CDR3 nucleotides read TGTGCCAGCAGCTTAACCGGGGGCGCGGGTGGCTACACCTTC. Amino acid sequence: CASSLTGGAGGYTF. Drawing the rest from reference TRBV7-2 and TRBJ1-2, the complete variable domain is GAGVSQSPSNKVTEKGKDVELRCDPISGHTALYWYRQSLGQGLEFLIYFQGNSAPDKSGLPSDRFSAERTGGSVSTLTIQRTQQEDSAVYLCASSLTGGAGGYTFGSGTRLTVV.

There are many counts of this clonotype. The rearrangement links TRBV2 to TRBJ2-7; tentatively, D is TRBD1 or TRBD2 (5 bases each). This CDR3 contains 14 residues. Trimming cost V 6 bases and J 5 bases, with 17 bases left between them. Germline-derived CDR1 and CDR2 are SNHLY and FYNNEI. CDR3 sequence reads: CASSEGRTVNEQYF. The CDR3 DNA sequence: TGTGCCAGCAGCGAGGGACGGACCGTAAACGAGCAGTACTTC.

This clonotype was seen ten or more times. The J gene is TRBJ1-1, the V gene TRBV20-1; D is ambiguous. Germline V gene data show CDR1 as DFQATT and CDR2 as SNEGSKA (reference sequence). Trimming cost V 0 bases and J 3 bases, with 5 bases left between them. The CDR3 consists of 12 residues. This CDR3 reads CSARDLDTEAFF. CDR3 bases: TGCAGTGCTAGAGACCTAGACACTGAAGCTTTCTTT.

The genes are TRBV28 and TRBJ1-1; D might be TRBD1 (5 bases). The CDR3 spans 13 residues. V gave up 7 bases and J gave up 0 bases, with 9 bases separating them. The V gene's germline CDR1 is MDHEN and CDR2 SYDVKM. CDR3 sequence (DNA): TGTGCCAGCATCGGACAAATGAACACTGAAGCTTTCTTT. Protein: CASIGQMNTEAFF. Filled out from reference TRBV28 and TRBJ1-1, the complete variable domain reads DVKVTQSSRYLVKRTGEKVFLECVQDMDHENMFWYRQDPGLGLRLIYFSYDVKMKEKGDIPEGYSVSREKKERFSLILESASTNQTSMYLCASIGQMNTEAFFGQGTRLTVV.

This chain links TRBV7-9 with TRBJ1-1; the match to TRBD1 covers 7 bases. CDR1 is SEHNR and CDR2 is FQNEAQ in the germline V gene (reference sequence). The CDR3 is 14 amino acids. V shed 5 bases, J shed 6 bases, and the junction held 9 bases outside the gene matches. CDR3 loop: CASSARTGDSEAFF. As DNA, the CDR3 is TGTGCCAGCAGCGCGCGGACAGGCGACTCTGAAGCTTTCTTT.

In this sample, this clonotype turned up many times. The chain has TRBV5-1 and TRBJ1-1; D is unclear. Germline V gene data show CDR1 as SGHRS and CDR2 as YFSETQ. Between the trimmed V and J ends, which lost 0 bases and 2 bases, there was a span of 11 bases. The CDR3 is 15 amino acids. The CDR3 here is CASSLETGGNTEAFF. The CDR3 DNA reads TGCGCCAGCAGCTTGGAAACGGGCGGTAACACTGAAGCTTTCTTT.